What follows are 26 T cell receptor beta chains derived from one specimen sequenced in a study of cytomegalovirus exposure and HLA in healthy donors. TCRdb's table, derived via immunoSEQ multiplex PCR, lists solely in-frame clones and lacks some. The sample records about 180,000 clones, less than 85% being singletons. The sequenced sample consisted of PBMCs. The receptor set was obtained from a man aged 18 to 35 in good health and CMV-seropositive.

The rearrangement joins TRBV6-4 to TRBJ2-2; the match to TRBD2 covers 8 bases. The V gene end was trimmed by 8 bases and the J gene end by 5 bases; junction bases not matched to a gene: 4. Per the germline V gene, CDR1 is MRHNA and CDR2 is SNTAGT. This CDR3 region has 13 residues. CDR3 coding DNA: TGTGCCAGCCCAGCGGGAGAAACCGGGGAGCTGTTTTTT. It codes for CASPAGETGELFF.

The V call is TRBV6-5, the J call TRBJ1-2; 7 nucleotides match TRBD1. V lost 7 bases, J lost 4 bases, and 6 bases stayed unmatched. There are 13 residues in the CDR3. The V gene's germline CDR1 is MNHEY and CDR2 SVGAGI. The CDR3 spells CASTGDRSYGYTF. In DNA form, the CDR3 reads TGTGCCAGCACCGGGGACAGATCCTATGGCTACACCTTC.

This clone was detected a few times. The chain is built from TRBV28 and TRBJ2-7; 7 nucleotides align to TRBD1. The CDR3 has 14 amino acids. The V segment lost 5 bases and the J segment 3 bases; nucleotides outside the gene matches: 7. Germline CDR1 and CDR2: MDHEN and SYDVKM. The CDR3 loop reads CASSGSGQLYEQYF. The CDR3 region has the DNA TGTGCCAGCAGTGGTTCGGGACAGCTCTACGAGCAGTACTTC.

This clone is a singleton in its sample. V gene TRBV28 combines with J gene TRBJ1-2; maybe TRBD1 (5 bases). V gave up 7 bases and J gave up 8 bases, with 14 bases separating them. The length of the CDR3 is 12 residues. The germline gives CDR1 MDHEN, CDR2 SYDVKM. As DNA, the CDR3 is TGTGCCAGCACGGGTAGCAGGGAAGGCTACACCTTC. This codes for CASTGSREGYTF.

The V gene is TRBV30, the J gene TRBJ2-2; the match to TRBD2 covers 13 bases. Looked up from germline, CDR1 is GTSNPN and CDR2 is SVGIG (reference sequence). The ends lost 6 bases at V and 6 bases at J; junction bases unmatched: 4. This CDR3 is 14 amino acids long. The CDR3, as DNA: TGTGCCTGTTGGACTAGCGGGAGATCCGGGGAGCTGTTTTTT. Encoded protein: CACWTSGRSGELFF.

The chain links TRBV7-9 to TRBJ1-2, with D possibly being TRBD1 (6 bases). CDR1 and CDR2 from the germline V gene are SEHNR and FQNEAQ (reference sequence). The CDR3 totals 14 residues. V lost 5 bases and J 4 bases, leaving 14 bases between the germline ends. In DNA form, the CDR3 reads TGTGCCAGCAGCCGACCCGGGGGGGCCTATGGCTACACCTTC. Translated, it gives CASSRPGGAYGYTF.

The rearrangement joins TRBV6-1 to TRBJ1-1, with 7 positions matching TRBD1. The germline V gene has CDR1 MNHNS and CDR2 SASEGT. Trimming removed 9 bases from V and 3 bases from J; junction bases left unmatched: 10. The CDR3 is made up of 14 amino acids. CDR3 protein: CASTAQGFDTEAFF. For the CDR3, the DNA is TGTGCCAGTACTGCACAGGGGTTTGACACTGAAGCTTTCTTT.

A few counts support this clone. The rearrangement links TRBV7-8 to TRBJ2-7; D is perhaps TRBD1 (5 bases). This CDR3 contains 14 residues. Germline CDR1 is SGHVS and CDR2 is FQNEAQ. With 1 base removed from V and 3 bases from J, the gap between germline ends came to 10 bases. The CDR3 region has the DNA TGTGCCAGCAGCTTAGGCCGGACAAGCTACGAGCAGTACTTC. Residues: CASSLGRTSYEQYF. The whole variable domain, filled in from reference TRBV7-8 and TRBJ2-7, reads GAGVSQSPRYKVAKRGQDVALRCDPISGHVSLFWYQQALGQGPEFLTYFQNEAQLDKSGLPSDRFFAERPEGSVSTLKIQRTQQEDSAVYLCASSLGRTSYEQYFGPGTRLTVT.

The chain employs TRBV11-3 and TRBJ2-3; tentatively, D is TRBD1 (5 bases). Germline V lookup: CDR1 SGHNT, CDR2 YENEEA. V shed 6 bases and J shed 2 bases, with 12 bases lying between them. The CDR3 is 14 amino acids. The CDR3 loop reads CASSTAGSTDTQYF. CDR3 nucleotides: TGTGCCAGCAGTACGGCAGGGTCCACAGATACGCAGTATTTT.

The chain combines TRBV18 with TRBJ1-1; 7 positions agree with TRBD1. CDR1 is KGHSH and CDR2 is LQKENI in the germline V gene. The CDR3 is made up of 14 amino acids. J was trimmed by 0 bases and V by 3 bases; bases with no gene match: 1. This chain's CDR3 is CASSPTGLNTEAFF. DNA of the CDR3: TGTGCCAGCTCACCGACAGGGTTGAACACTGAAGCTTTCTTT.

J is TRBJ1-3 and V is TRBV30; unclear D gene. Per the germline V gene, CDR1 is GTSNPN and CDR2 is SVGIG (reference sequence). V lost 0 bases to trimming and J lost 5 bases, with 11 bases between them. This CDR3 region has 14 residues. CDR3 amino acids: CAWSVGGIRNTIYF. The CDR3 nucleotides are TGTGCCTGGAGTGTTGGAGGGATCCGAAACACCATATATTTT.

The chain links TRBV5-6 to TRBJ2-7; 7 bases are shared with TRBD2. This CDR3 has 14 amino acids. The trim removed 3 bases at V and 2 bases at J, leaving 5 bases unmatched. Germline V gene data show CDR1 as SGHDT and CDR2 as YYEEEE. The DNA for the CDR3 is TGTGCCAGCAGCTCCTTCCTAGCGGCCTACGAGCAGTACTTC. It codes for CASSSFLAAYEQYF.

The J gene is TRBJ1-2, the V gene TRBV13, with TRBD1 matching 9 bases. The CDR3 runs 14 residues. V trimming: 5 bases; J trimming: 7 bases; junction bases outside the gene matches: 8. Germline-derived CDR1 and CDR2 are PRHDT and FYEKMQ (reference sequence). CDR3 sequence (DNA): TGTGCCAGCAGCGTCCGGGACAGGGCTGCTGGCTACACCTTC. This codes for CASSVRDRAAGYTF.

The V gene is TRBV7-9, the J gene TRBJ1-5, with 12 bases lining up with TRBD1. V shed 1 base, J shed 7 bases, and the junction held 5 bases outside the gene matches. The CDR3 has 16 residues. Germline lookup yields CDR1 SEHNR and CDR2 FQNEAQ (reference sequence). CDR3 protein: CASSLGGTGGWQPQHF. The CDR3, as DNA: TGTGCCAGCAGCTTAGGTGGGACAGGGGGCTGGCAGCCCCAGCATTTT.

The rearrangement joins TRBV29-1 to TRBJ1-5, with D possibly TRBD1 on 6 matching bases. Per germline, CDR1 SQVTM and CDR2 ANQGSEA. Trimming shortened V by 4 bases and J by 6 bases, and 16 bases separated the two germline ends. This CDR3 spans 14 amino acids. CDR3 sequence reads: CSVALGAQGQPQHF. The CDR3 coding sequence is TGCAGCGTTGCATTGGGGGCGCAAGGTCAGCCCCAGCATTTT.

V usage is TRBV5-6 and J usage is TRBJ2-7, with a possible D match to TRBD2 (6 bases). This CDR3 is built from 14 residues. The germline gives CDR1 SGHDT, CDR2 YYEEEE. Trimming shortened V by 3 bases and J by 3 bases, and 13 bases separated the two germline ends. The CDR3 sequence: CASSSGFGSYEQYF. The CDR3 coding sequence is TGTGCCAGCAGCTCAGGGTTCGGGAGCTACGAGCAGTACTTC.

This chain uses TRBV28 with TRBJ2-7, with 7 bases aligning to TRBD2. The CDR3 is 15 residues long. The V segment lost 7 bases and the J segment 0 bases; nucleotides outside the gene matches: 9. Germline assignment: CDR1 MDHEN and CDR2 SYDVKM. The CDR3 DNA reads TGTGCCAGCATATCAGCGGGACTGAACTCCTACGAGCAGTACTTC. Translating it yields CASISAGLNSYEQYF. The full variable domain, its missing parts supplied by reference TRBV28 and TRBJ2-7, is DVKVTQSSRYLVKRTGEKVFLECVQDMDHENMFWYRQDPGLGLRLIYFSYDVKMKEKGDIPEGYSVSREKKERFSLILESASTNQTSMYLCASISAGLNSYEQYFGPGTRLTVT.

This sequence joins TRBV19 and TRBJ1-1, with D hard to call. V lost 4 bases to trimming and J lost 4 bases, with 10 bases between them. This CDR3 is 13 amino acids long. Germline values: CDR1 LNHDA, CDR2 SQIVND (reference sequence). CDR3 amino acids: CASSTALSTEAFF. The CDR3, as DNA: TGTGCCAGTAGTACCGCTTTGAGCACTGAAGCTTTCTTT.

The V and J genes are TRBV18 and TRBJ1-1, with 9 bases aligning to TRBD1. The length of the CDR3 is 14 residues. Trimming at V came to 4 bases and at J to 3 bases, leaving 3 bases not matched to a gene. Germline V gene data show CDR1 as KGHSH and CDR2 as LQKENI. The CDR3 loop reads CASSLRTGDTEAFF. The CDR3 DNA reads as TGTGCCAGCTCACTTCGGACAGGGGACACTGAAGCTTTCTTT.

The V and J genes are TRBV5-4 and TRBJ2-5; weak D call: TRBD2 (6 bases). The CDR3 has 16 amino acids. Trimming took 4 bases from V and 1 from J, leaving 17 bases between them. CDR1 SGHNT and CDR2 YYREEE come from the germline V gene (reference sequence). The CDR3 loop reads CASSPSGLSFQETQYF. The CDR3 region has the DNA TGTGCCAGCAGCCCCTCGGGACTCTCGTTCCAAGAGACCCAGTACTTC.

This clone appeared once. This rearrangement joins TRBV27 to TRBJ1-1; 8 nucleotides match TRBD1. The germline V gene has CDR1 MNHEY and CDR2 SMNVEV (reference sequence). The CDR3 length is 15 residues. The ends lost 6 bases at V and 0 bases at J; junction bases unmatched: 6. This CDR3 reads CASRQGGGVNTEAFF. CDR3 coding DNA: TGTGCCAGCAGACAGGGGGGTGGGGTGAACACTGAAGCTTTCTTT.

This clone has a single count. The sample holds other DNA sequences that translate to the same CDR3. CDR3 sequence: CAWSVRENQPQHF. DNA for the CDR3: TGTGCCTGGAGTGTACGGGAAAATCAGCCCCAGCATTTT. The rearrangement joins TRBV30 to TRBJ1-5; no firm D call. This CDR3 region has 13 residues. Trimming pared 0 bases from V and 4 bases from J, leaving 7 bases between. Germline CDR1 is GTSNPN and CDR2 is SVGIG (reference sequence).

This sequence joins TRBV5-4 and TRBJ2-2, with D maybe TRBD2 (5 bases). Between the trimmed V and J ends, which lost 0 bases and 0 bases, there was a span of 9 bases. Per the germline V gene, CDR1 is SGHNT and CDR2 is YYREEE (reference sequence). The CDR3 has 16 amino acids. The CDR3 protein is CASSLGGSANTGELFF. The CDR3, as DNA: TGTGCCAGCAGCTTGGGAGGGTCCGCGAACACCGGGGAGCTGTTTTTT.

V is TRBV28 and J is TRBJ2-7; 8 bases agree with TRBD2. This CDR3 has 14 amino acids. In germline, CDR1 is MDHEN, CDR2 SYDVKM. V shed 6 bases and J 3 bases; nucleotides not matched to a gene: 7. The CDR3 coding sequence is TGTGCCAGCAGACGTAGCGGGATACTCTACGAGCAGTACTTC. Protein product: CASRRSGILYEQYF.

This chain connects TRBV6-5 to TRBJ2-5, with TRBD2 identical over 11 bases. V was clipped by 5 bases and J by 4 bases; unmatched bases: 3. The CDR3 extends over 14 amino acids. From germline, CDR1 is MNHEY and CDR2 SVGAGI. CDR3 loop: CASSRLAGSETQYF. The CDR3 nucleotides read TGTGCCAGCAGTAGACTAGCGGGGTCAGAGACCCAGTACTTC.

The chain is built from TRBV25-1 and TRBJ1-1; the match to TRBD1 covers 7 bases. Germline CDR1 is MGHDK and CDR2 is SYGVNS. This CDR3 comprises 14 residues. Unmatched junction bases numbered 5, after V lost 6 bases and J lost 1 base. The DNA for the CDR3 is TGTGCCAGCAGATCCGGGACAGCGAACACTGAAGCTTTCTTT. This sequence encodes CASRSGTANTEAFF.